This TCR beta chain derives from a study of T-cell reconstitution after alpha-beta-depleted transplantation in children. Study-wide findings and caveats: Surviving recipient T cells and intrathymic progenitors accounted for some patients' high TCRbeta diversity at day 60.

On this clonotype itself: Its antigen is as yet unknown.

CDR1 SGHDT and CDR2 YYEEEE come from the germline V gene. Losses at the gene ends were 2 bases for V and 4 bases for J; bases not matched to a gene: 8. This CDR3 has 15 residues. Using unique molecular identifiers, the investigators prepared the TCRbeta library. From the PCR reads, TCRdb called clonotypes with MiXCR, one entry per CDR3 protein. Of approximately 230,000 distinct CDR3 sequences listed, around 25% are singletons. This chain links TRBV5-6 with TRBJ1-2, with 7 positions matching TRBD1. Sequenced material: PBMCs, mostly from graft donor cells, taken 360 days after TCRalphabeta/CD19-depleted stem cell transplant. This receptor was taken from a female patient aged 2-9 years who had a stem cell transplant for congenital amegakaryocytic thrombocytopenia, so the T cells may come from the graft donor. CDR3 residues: CASSFFGRGIYGYTF. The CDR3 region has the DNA TGTGCCAGCAGCTTCTTTGGCAGGGGGATCTATGGCTACACCTTC.